The 18 T cell receptor beta chains in this list originate from one sample, sequenced in a study of shared clonotypes between healthy human individuals. Data came from immunoSEQ multiplex PCR; TCRdb stores just in-frame clones and leaves some out. Here the sample spans about 470,000 clones, roughly 77% being singletons. Sequenced material: PBMCs. Receptors originate from a woman aged 40-49 years in good health. Some clones in this sample may be carry-over from other donors' samples.

The chain links TRBV4-2 to TRBJ2-1; D possibly corresponds to TRBD1 (6 bases). Trimming took 0 bases from V and 8 from J, leaving 14 bases between them. The V gene's germline CDR1 is LGHNA and CDR2 YNFKEQ. The CDR3 has 15 amino acids. This CDR3 reads CASSQEYRVFDEQFF. CDR3 in DNA: TGTGCCAGCAGCCAAGAGTACAGGGTTTTTGATGAGCAGTTCTTC.

The V and J genes are TRBV19 and TRBJ2-3, with D unresolved. CDR1 is LNHDA and CDR2 is SQIVND in the germline V gene (reference sequence). Trimming shortened V by 5 bases and J by 5 bases, and 14 bases separated the two germline ends. The CDR3 extends over 14 amino acids. The CDR3 sequence: CASSPIRALDTQYF. The DNA for the CDR3 is TGTGCCAGTAGTCCAATCCGGGCCCTAGATACGCAGTATTTT.

The chain couples TRBV28 to TRBJ2-7; D is perhaps TRBD2 (6 bases). V dropped 7 bases and J dropped 5 bases, with 12 bases sitting between them. The CDR3 totals 12 residues. The germline V gene has CDR1 MDHEN and CDR2 SYDVKM. CDR3 residues: CASTRDPDEQYF. The CDR3 nucleotides are TGTGCCAGCACGCGGGACCCAGACGAGCAGTACTTC.

On this clone: Different DNA sequences within this sample yield the same CDR3. The V gene is TRBV7-6, the J gene TRBJ2-5; 10 nucleotides agree with TRBD2. V lost 1 base, J lost 4 bases, and 6 bases stayed unmatched. The CDR3 totals 16 residues. Looked up from germline, CDR1 is SGHVS and CDR2 is FNYEAQ. The CDR3 here is CASSLGAGGPGETQYF. CDR3 coding DNA: TGTGCCAGCAGCTTAGGAGCGGGAGGGCCGGGAGAGACCCAGTACTTC. Together with reference TRBV7-6 and TRBJ2-5, the CDR3 gives the full variable domain: GAGVSQSPRYKVTKRGQDVALRCDPISGHVSLYWYRQALGQGPEFLTYFNYEAQQDKSGLPNDRFSAERPEGSISTLTIQRTEQRDSAMYRCASSLGAGGPGETQYFGPGTRLLVL.

This clone was counted between two and nine times. The chain joins TRBV28 to TRBJ1-3; D gene ambiguous. From germline, CDR1 is MDHEN and CDR2 SYDVKM. The CDR3 sequence is 15 residues long. Trimming removed 5 bases from V and 3 bases from J, with 14 bases in between. CDR3 amino acids: CASSPGLAIGNTIYF. Here the CDR3 DNA reads TGTGCCAGCAGTCCAGGATTGGCCATTGGAAACACCATATATTTT. The full variable domain, rest sourced from reference TRBV28 and TRBJ1-3, is DVKVTQSSRYLVKRTGEKVFLECVQDMDHENMFWYRQDPGLGLRLIYFSYDVKMKEKGDIPEGYSVSREKKERFSLILESASTNQTSMYLCASSPGLAIGNTIYFGEGSWLTVV.

Details on this clone: A read error may produce the germline difference seen at one junction end. This chain connects TRBV11-2 to TRBJ1-2; tentative D call: TRBD1 (5 bases). Germline values: CDR1 SGHAT, CDR2 FQNNGV. CDR3 length: 11 amino acids. The CDR3 reads CASSRGTLLLF. The DNA for the CDR3 is TGTGCCAGCAGCCGAGGGACCTTATTGCTCTTC. Variable domain in full (rest from reference TRBV11-2 and TRBJ1-2): EAGVAQSPRYKIIEKRQSVAFWCNPISGHATLYWYQQILGQGPKLLIQFQNNGVVDDSQLPKDRFSAERLKGVDSTLKIQPAKLEDSAVYLCASSRGTLLLFGSGTRLTVV.

This chain links TRBV7-2 with TRBJ2-1, with 9 bases that match TRBD2. CDR3 length: 16 amino acids. CDR1 is SGHTA, CDR2 FQGNSA, per germline. Losses at the gene ends were 5 bases for V and 6 bases for J; bases not matched to a gene: 11. CDR3 protein: CASSEIAGDRGNEQFF. The CDR3 bases are TGTGCCAGCAGCGAAATAGCGGGAGATCGGGGCAATGAGCAGTTCTTC.

Remarks on this clone: The junction differs from germline at one of its ends, possibly a read error. This same CDR3 is encoded by further DNA sequences in the sample. V is TRBV18 and J is TRBJ2-7; D might be TRBD1 (6 bases). The CDR3 is made up of 13 amino acids. The germline gives CDR1 KGHSH, CDR2 LQKENI. The CDR3 loop reads CASSRDNSYEQYF. The CDR3 nucleotides read TGTGCCAGCTCCAGGGACAACTCCTACGAGCAATACTTC. The full variable domain, with the rest looked up from reference TRBV18 and TRBJ2-7, is NAGVMQNPRHLVRRRGQEARLRCSPMKGHSHVYWYRQLPEEGLKFMVYLQKENIIDESGMPKERFSAEFPKEGPSILRIQQVVRGDSAAYFCASSRDNSYEQYFGPGTRLTVT.

V gene TRBV5-1 combines with J gene TRBJ1-1, with D unclear. This CDR3 comprises 15 residues. Trimming removed 0 bases from V and 1 base from J, with 10 bases in between. Per germline, CDR1 SGHRS and CDR2 YFSETQ. In nucleotides, the CDR3 is TGCGCCAGCAGCTTGGACATGTACAAGAACACTGAAGCTTTCTTT. The encoded protein is CASSLDMYKNTEAFF. Complete variable domain (other parts from reference TRBV5-1 and TRBJ1-1): KAGVTQTPRYLIKTRGQQVTLSCSPISGHRSVSWYQQTPGQGLQFLFEYFSETQRNKGNFPGRFSGRQFSNSRSEMNVSTLELGDSALYLCASSLDMYKNTEAFFGQGTRLTVV.

This sequence joins TRBV27 and TRBJ2-7; 8 nucleotides line up with TRBD1. Germline V gene sequence: CDR1 MNHEY, CDR2 SMNVEV (reference sequence). Trimming cost V 7 bases and J 0 bases; bases outside gene matches: 5. The CDR3 spans 14 residues. The CDR3 DNA sequence: TGTGCCAGCAACCGACAGGGGAGCTCCTACGAGCAGTACTTC. It codes for CASNRQGSSYEQYF.

The chain combines TRBV7-3 with TRBJ1-2; unclear D gene. Germline loops: CDR1 SGHTA, CDR2 FQGTGA. The CDR3 is 16 residues long. Trimming cost V 5 bases and J 4 bases, with 20 bases left between them. The CDR3 coding sequence is TGTGCCAGCAGCCCCGGACCTCAGAGCGACGGCTATGGCTACACCTTC. Its protein product is CASSPGPQSDGYGYTF. The variable domain in full, with the rest retrieved from reference TRBV7-3 and TRBJ1-2, is GAGVSQTPSNKVTEKGKYVELRCDPISGHTALYWYRQSLGQGPEFLIYFQGTGAADDSGLPNDRFFAVRPEGSVSTLKIQRTERGDSAVYLCASSPGPQSDGYGYTFGSGTRLTVV.

The chain joins TRBV28 to TRBJ2-7; TRBD2 is a possible D gene (6 bases). The germline CDR1 and CDR2 sequences are MDHEN and SYDVKM. The CDR3 runs to 15 residues. Trimming shortened V by 5 bases and J by 5 bases, and 19 bases separated the two germline ends. CDR3 sequence (DNA): TGTGCCAGCAGTCCCCTAGGTGGGAGGCTCCACGAGCAGTACTTC. The encoded protein is CASSPLGGRLHEQYF.

V is TRBV10-3 and J is TRBJ1-5, with TRBD1 as a possible D gene (5 bases). V lost 2 bases and J lost 0, with 8 bases in between. The CDR3 loop spans 15 amino acids. The V gene's germline CDR1 is ENHRY and CDR2 SYGVKD. CDR3: CAISEAGDSNQPQHF. The CDR3 DNA follows: TGTGCCATCAGTGAGGCGGGGGATAGCAATCAGCCCCAGCATTTT.

This chain links TRBV28 with TRBJ2-3, with no clear D. Trimming removed 3 bases at V and 9 bases at J, with 7 bases between. The CDR3 totals 11 residues. Germline V lookup: CDR1 MDHEN, CDR2 SYDVKM. Written as DNA, the CDR3 is TGTGCCAGCAGTTTTTTAAGGACGCAGTATTTT. It encodes CASSFLRTQYF.

The chain couples TRBV28 to TRBJ1-1; a weak D match, TRBD1 (6 bases). Trimming removed 6 bases from V and 3 bases from J, with 20 bases in between. CDR1 is MDHEN and CDR2 is SYDVKM in the germline V gene. The CDR3 spans 16 residues. CDR3 region: CASSPVIGGGDTEAFF. In DNA, the CDR3 is TGTGCCAGCAGCCCTGTCATTGGGGGCGGGGACACTGAAGCTTTCTTT.

The V and J genes are TRBV7-9 and TRBJ2-7, with a possible D match to TRBD1 (6 bases). The germline V and J ends were trimmed by 8 bases and 7 bases, with 15 bases remaining between them. Germline V gives CDR1 SEHNR, CDR2 FQNEAQ (reference sequence). The CDR3 sequence is 12 residues long. Here the CDR3 reads CASGQGLGEQYF. The CDR3 DNA reads as TGTGCCAGCGGGCAGGGGCTGGGGGAGCAGTACTTC.

The genes are TRBV5-1 and TRBJ2-7; D possibly uses TRBD1 or TRBD2 (7 bases each). V gave up 6 bases and J gave up 7 bases, with 20 bases separating them. This CDR3 has 14 amino acids. Germline V CDR1 and CDR2: SGHRS, YFSETQ. The CDR3 here is CASTQGGPSREQYF. DNA of the CDR3: TGCGCCAGCACCCAGGGGGGGCCCTCTAGAGAGCAGTACTTC.

This chain joins TRBV10-2 and TRBJ2-1, with 13 bases matching TRBD2. Germline V gene lookup returns CDR1 WSHSY and CDR2 SAAADI. The CDR3 has 15 residues. The ends lost 7 bases at V and 4 bases at J; junction bases unmatched: 4. The CDR3 loop is CASIWTSGSYNEQFF. CDR3 nucleotide sequence: TGCGCCAGCATCTGGACTAGCGGGAGTTACAATGAGCAGTTCTTC.